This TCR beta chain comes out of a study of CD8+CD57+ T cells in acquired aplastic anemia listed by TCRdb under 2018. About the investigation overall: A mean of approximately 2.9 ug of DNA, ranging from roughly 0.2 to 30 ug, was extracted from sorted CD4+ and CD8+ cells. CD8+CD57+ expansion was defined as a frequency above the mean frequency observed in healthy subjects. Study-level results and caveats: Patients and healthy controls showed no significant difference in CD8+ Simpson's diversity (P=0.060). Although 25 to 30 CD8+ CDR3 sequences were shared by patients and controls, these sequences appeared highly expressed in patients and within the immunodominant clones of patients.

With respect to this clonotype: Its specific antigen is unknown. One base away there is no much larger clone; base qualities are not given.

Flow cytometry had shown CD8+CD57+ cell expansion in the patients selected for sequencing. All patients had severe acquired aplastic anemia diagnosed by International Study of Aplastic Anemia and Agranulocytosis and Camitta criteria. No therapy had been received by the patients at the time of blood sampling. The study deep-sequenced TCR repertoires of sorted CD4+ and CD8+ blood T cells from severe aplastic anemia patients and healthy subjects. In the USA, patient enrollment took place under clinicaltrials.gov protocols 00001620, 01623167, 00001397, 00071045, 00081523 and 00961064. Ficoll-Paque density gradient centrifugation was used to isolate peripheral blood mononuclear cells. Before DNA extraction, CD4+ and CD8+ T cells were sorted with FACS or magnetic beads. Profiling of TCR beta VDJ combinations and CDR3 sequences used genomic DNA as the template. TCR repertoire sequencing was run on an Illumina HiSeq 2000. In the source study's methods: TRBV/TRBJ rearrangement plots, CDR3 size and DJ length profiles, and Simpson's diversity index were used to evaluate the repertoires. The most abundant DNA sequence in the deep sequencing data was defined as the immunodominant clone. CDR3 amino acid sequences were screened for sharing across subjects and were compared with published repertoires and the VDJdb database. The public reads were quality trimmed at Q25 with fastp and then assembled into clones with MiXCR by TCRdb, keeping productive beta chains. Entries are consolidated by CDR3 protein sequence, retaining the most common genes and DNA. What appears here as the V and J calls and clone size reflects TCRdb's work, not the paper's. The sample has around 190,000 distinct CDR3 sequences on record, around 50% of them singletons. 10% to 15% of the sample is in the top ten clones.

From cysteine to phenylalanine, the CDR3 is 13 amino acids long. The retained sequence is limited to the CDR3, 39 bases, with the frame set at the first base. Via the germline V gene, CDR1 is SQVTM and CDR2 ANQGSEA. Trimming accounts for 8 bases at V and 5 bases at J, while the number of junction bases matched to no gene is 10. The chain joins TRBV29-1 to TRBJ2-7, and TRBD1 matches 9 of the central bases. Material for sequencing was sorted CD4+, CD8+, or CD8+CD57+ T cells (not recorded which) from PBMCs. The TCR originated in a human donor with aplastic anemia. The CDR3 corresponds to CSRATGGINEQYF. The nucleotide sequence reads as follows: TGCAGCCGAGCTACAGGGGGCATAAACGAGCAGTACTTC.